A selection of T cell receptor beta chains follows, all from one sample in a study of PD-1 blockade in classical Hodgkin lymphoma. Assay: immunoSEQ multiplex PCR; the TCRdb copy retains only in-frame clones and omits some. The sample lists about 22,000 clones; 75% to 95% were seen once. Input material: CD4+ T cells from blood. Receptors originate from a human donor with classical Hodgkin lymphoma. Both conserved end residues are part of each CDR3. Each record gives: J gene, D gene, V gene, clone size, CDR3 protein, CDR3 DNA. D genes are given only for firm matches. Rows give clone size only sometimes, using once, few, many, or a class for an expanded clone.

J gene: TRBJ2-7
D gene: TRBD1
V gene: TRBV28
clone size: .
CDR3 protein: CASSSDRTGLLYEQYF
CDR3 DNA: TGTGCCAGCAGTTCAGATAGGACAGGCCTTTTGTACGAGCAGTACTTC

J gene: TRBJ2-2
D gene: .
V gene: TRBV19
clone size: .
CDR3 protein: CASSIVQEGPGELFF
CDR3 DNA: TGTGCCAGTAGTATAGTTCAGGAGGGACCCGGGGAGCTGTTTTTT

J gene: TRBJ2-1
D gene: .
V gene: TRBV7-9
clone size: .
CDR3 protein: CASSLARHEQFF
CDR3 DNA: TGTGCCAGCAGCTTAGCGAGGCATGAGCAGTTCTTC

J gene: TRBJ2-3
D gene: TRBD2
V gene: TRBV5-1
clone size: .
CDR3 protein: CASKLAGDLTDTQYF
CDR3 DNA: TGCGCCAGCAAGTTGGCGGGGGACCTCACAGATACGCAGTATTTT

J gene: TRBJ2-2
D gene: TRBD1
V gene: TRBV4-3
clone size: .
CDR3 protein: CASRGQGAYTGELFF
CDR3 DNA: TGCGCCAGCCGGGGGCAGGGGGCTTACACCGGGGAGCTGTTTTTT

J gene: TRBJ1-3
D gene: .
V gene: TRBV5-1
clone size: .
CDR3 protein: CASSLESSGNTIYF
CDR3 DNA: TGCGCCAGCAGCCTTGAAAGCTCTGGAAACACCATATATTTT

J gene: TRBJ1-2
D gene: .
V gene: TRBV7-8
clone size: .
CDR3 protein: CASSLARGTTYGYTF
CDR3 DNA: TGTGCCAGCAGCTTAGCGCGGGGGACCACCTATGGCTACACCTTC

J gene: TRBJ2-3
D gene: TRBD1
V gene: TRBV11-3
clone size: .
CDR3 protein: CASSRDRVSTDTQYF
CDR3 DNA: TGTGCCAGCAGCCGAGACAGGGTGAGCACAGATACGCAGTATTTT

J gene: TRBJ2-5
D gene: TRBD1
V gene: TRBV7-8
clone size: .
CDR3 protein: CASSSLDRVGETQYF
CDR3 DNA: TGTGCCAGCAGCTCCCTGGACAGGGTGGGAGAGACCCAGTACTTC

J gene: TRBJ2-3
D gene: .
V gene: TRBV28
clone size: .
CDR3 protein: CASSPALSTDTQYF
CDR3 DNA: TGTGCCAGCAGCCCGGCGCTTAGCACAGATACGCAGTATTTT

J gene: TRBJ1-1
D gene: TRBD1
V gene: TRBV7-2
clone size: .
CDR3 protein: CASSLIRGPYAFF
CDR3 DNA: TGTGCCAGCAGCTTGATCAGGGGGCCGTATGCTTTCTTT

J gene: TRBJ2-7
D gene: TRBD1
V gene: TRBV19
clone size: .
CDR3 protein: CASSTTGTGLEQYF
CDR3 DNA: TGTGCCAGTAGTACGACCGGGACAGGGCTCGAGCAGTACTTC

J gene: TRBJ2-5
D gene: .
V gene: TRBV5-4
clone size: .
CDR3 protein: CASTYGVAGARETQYF
CDR3 DNA: TGTGCCAGCACCTATGGGGTTGCGGGGGCCAGGGAGACCCAGTACTTC

J gene: TRBJ2-1
D gene: .
V gene: TRBV10-3
clone size: once
CDR3 protein: CAIMSRREGARDNEQFF
CDR3 DNA: TGTGCCATCATGAGTCGCCGGGAGGGGGCGCGGGACAATGAGCAGTTCTTC

J gene: TRBJ1-4
D gene: .
V gene: TRBV7-2
clone size: .
CDR3 protein: CASSLDTVWEKLFF
CDR3 DNA: TGTGCCAGCAGCCTAGACACGGTTTGGGAAAAACTGTTTTTT

J gene: TRBJ2-3
D gene: .
V gene: TRBV11-2
clone size: .
CDR3 protein: CASSPQANTDTQYF
CDR3 DNA: TGTGCCAGCAGCCCCCAGGCCAACACAGATACGCAGTATTTT

J gene: TRBJ1-3
D gene: .
V gene: TRBV11-2
clone size: .
CDR3 protein: CASSVTGNTIYF
CDR3 DNA: TGTGCCAGCAGCGTGACCGGAAACACCATATATTTT

J gene: TRBJ1-2
D gene: .
V gene: TRBV4-3
clone size: .
CDR3 protein: CASSQEPYALGYREHGYTF
CDR3 DNA: TGCGCCAGCAGCCAAGAACCTTACGCTTTAGGGTATCGGGAGCATGGCTACACCTTC

J gene: TRBJ2-2
D gene: .
V gene: TRBV11-2
clone size: .
CDR3 protein: CASTPLGGNTGELFF
CDR3 DNA: TGTGCCAGCACCCCCCTCGGGGGGAACACCGGGGAGCTGTTTTTT

J gene: TRBJ1-1
D gene: .
V gene: TRBV21-1
clone size: .
CDR3 protein: CASSKVRWEQAEAFF
CDR3 DNA: TGTGCCAGCAGCAAAGTAAGGTGGGAACAGGCTGAAGCTTTCTTT

J gene: TRBJ2-5
D gene: TRBD1
V gene: TRBV19
clone size: .
CDR3 protein: CASSNNRGPQETQYF
CDR3 DNA: TGTGCCAGTAGCAATAACAGGGGGCCCCAAGAGACCCAGTACTTC

J gene: TRBJ1-1
D gene: .
V gene: TRBV18
clone size: .
CDR3 protein: CASSQDFSTEAFF
CDR3 DNA: TGTGCCAGCTCTCAGGACTTCTCCACTGAAGCTTTCTTT

J gene: TRBJ2-2
D gene: TRBD1
V gene: TRBV28
clone size: .
CDR3 protein: CASSPPRQGTGELFF
CDR3 DNA: TGTGCCAGCAGTCCCCCCCGACAGGGCACAGGGGAGCTGTTTTTT